Below are 9 T cell receptor beta chains sequenced from a single sample in a study of T cells in Graves' hyperthyroidism and ophthalmopathy. Amplification yielded TCR beta CDR3 regions, with RNA transcripts as the source. The primer set for the first-round RT-PCR of the TCR CDR3 was HTBI. A single record per CDR3 protein comes from TCRdb applying MiXCR to the multiplex PCR reads. The sample lists over 400,000 distinct CDR3 sequences, approximately 14% seen once, with approximately 13% in the top ten. Material: blood. The receptors originated from a man aged 18 to 29 with Graves' ophthalmopathy.

Points on this clonotype: One end of the junction does not line up with germline, which may come from a read error. The rearrangement uses TRBV3-1 and TRBJ2-1; possibly TRBD2 for D (6 bases). There are 13 residues in the CDR3. Germline V gene data show CDR1 as LGHDT and CDR2 as YNNKEL (reference sequence). CDR3 sequence (DNA): TGTGCCGGCAGCCTATCCGGGACTAATGAGCAGTTCTTC. Its translation: CAGSLSGTNEQFF.

This clonotype was seen repeatedly, ten times or more. V and J are TRBV3-1 and TRBJ2-2; D not resolved. V lost 5 bases, J lost 2 bases, and 15 bases lay in between. The length of the CDR3 is 16 residues. The germline gives CDR1 LGHDT, CDR2 YNNKEL (reference sequence). CDR3 in amino acids: CASSIVGYANTGELFF. The CDR3 DNA reads TGTGCCAGCAGCATTGTTGGTTATGCAAACACCGGGGAGCTGTTTTTT.

The sample holds many counts of this clonotype. The chain employs TRBV3-1 and TRBJ1-6; D is undetermined. V lost 0 bases and J 11 bases, leaving 5 bases between the germline ends. The CDR3 runs to 12 residues. Germline-derived CDR1 and CDR2 are LGHDT and YNNKEL (reference sequence). The CDR3 bases are TGTGCCAGCAGCCAAGAGGGCACACCCCTCCACTTT. Its protein is CASSQEGTPLHF.

This clonotype showed up many times. V and J are TRBV27 and TRBJ2-7, with a weak D call TRBD2 (6 bases). Between the trimmed V and J ends, which lost 2 bases and 2 bases, there was a span of 13 bases. The germline CDR1 and CDR2 sequences are MNHEY and SMNVEV (reference sequence). The CDR3 runs to 15 residues. CDR3 region: CASSLGVAEPYEQYF. CDR3 sequence (DNA): TGTGCCAGCAGTTTAGGGGTAGCGGAACCCTACGAGCAGTACTTC.

As to this clonotype: It may be a read error: a sequence one base away is much more abundant. The rearrangement uses TRBV6-5 and TRBJ2-7; D is undetermined. The CDR3 runs to 13 residues. Germline assignment: CDR1 MNHEY and CDR2 SVGAGI. Trimming removed 6 bases from V and 2 bases from J, with 11 bases in between. In DNA form, the CDR3 reads TGTGCCAGCAGGTCTCGACAACCCTACGAGCAGTACTTC. This translates into CASRSRQPYEQYF.

This clonotype showed up just a few times. This chain uses TRBV6-1 with TRBJ2-7; 9 bases are a match to TRBD2. The length of the CDR3 is 17 residues. Germline V gene data show CDR1 as MNHNS and CDR2 as SASEGT. V shed 1 base, J shed 3 bases, and the junction held 10 bases outside the gene matches. CDR3 region: CASSEGVYRREGYEQYF. CDR3 in DNA: TGTGCCAGCAGTGAAGGGGTTTATAGGCGGGAGGGCTACGAGCAGTACTTC.

CDR3 amino acids: CAWSRPWQAGNTIYF. CDR3 DNA: TGTGCCTGGAGTAGACCGTGGCAGGCTGGAAACACCATATATTTT. J is TRBJ1-3 and V is TRBV30; no clear D gene. CDR3 length: 15 amino acids. Germline V gene data show CDR1 as GTSNPN and CDR2 as SVGIG (reference sequence). V shed 2 bases and J shed 2 bases, with 13 bases lying between them.

This clonotype was found many times. This chain connects TRBV12-3 or TRBV12-4 to TRBJ1-2; no definite D call. V was shortened by 2 bases and J by 4 bases, with 11 bases between the two germline ends. CDR3 size: 14 residues. The CDR3 here is CASSLSGGPYGYTF. CDR3 nucleotides: TGTGCCAGCAGTTTATCGGGAGGGCCCTATGGCTACACCTTC.

The V call is TRBV20-1, the J call TRBJ2-7, with D perhaps given as TRBD1 or TRBD2 (9 bases each). V lost 4 bases and J lost 2, with 21 bases in between. Germline CDR1 reads DFQATT; CDR2 reads SNEGSKA (reference sequence). The CDR3 has 16 amino acids. Written as DNA, the CDR3 is TGCAGTGCTATAGACAGGGGGACTAGCTCGGCCTACGAGCAGTACTTC. Protein: CSAIDRGTSSAYEQYF.